This TCR beta chain was sequenced in a study of early T cells in non-severe SARS-CoV-2 infection. One entry per CDR3 protein, called by TCRdb with MiXCR from the 5' RACE reads. This sample has fewer than 60,000 distinct CDR3 sequences, with 3.5% to 5% found just once. Germline V lookup: CDR1 SGHRS, CDR2 YFSETQ. CDR3 length equals 14 residues. With V trimmed by 0 bases and J by 2 bases, 1 base remained unmatched. This clonotype was found many times. The clonotype originates from an adult who was a healthcare worker with PCR-confirmed SARS-CoV-2 infection or an uninfected control (not recorded which). The sequenced material came from whole blood. The V call is TRBV5-1, the J call TRBJ2-5; 7 positions agree with TRBD1. In DNA, the CDR3 is TGCGCCAGCAGCTTGGGGGACAGACAAGAGACCCAGTACTTC. Translation: CASSLGDRQETQYF.